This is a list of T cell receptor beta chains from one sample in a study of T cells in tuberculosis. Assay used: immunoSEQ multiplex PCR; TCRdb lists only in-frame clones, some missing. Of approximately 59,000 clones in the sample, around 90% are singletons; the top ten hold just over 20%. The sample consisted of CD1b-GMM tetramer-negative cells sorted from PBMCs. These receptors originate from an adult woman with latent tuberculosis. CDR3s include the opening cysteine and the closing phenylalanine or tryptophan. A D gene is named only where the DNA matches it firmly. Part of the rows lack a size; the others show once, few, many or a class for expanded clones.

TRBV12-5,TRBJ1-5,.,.,CASGDAGGNQPQHF,TGTGCTAGTGGTGACGCGGGGGGCAATCAGCCCCAGCATTTT
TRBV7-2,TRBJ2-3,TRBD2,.,CASSFLGTSGSPDTQYF,TGTGCCAGCAGCTTCCTAGGGACTAGCGGGAGCCCCGATACGCAGTATTTT
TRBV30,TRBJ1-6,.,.,CAWRGSQGGGSPLHF,TGTGCCTGGAGAGGGTCCCAAGGGGGGGGTTCACCCCTCCACTTT
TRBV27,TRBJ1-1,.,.,CASFDSVGNTEAFF,TGTGCCAGCTTTGACTCGGTAGGGAACACTGAAGCTTTCTTT
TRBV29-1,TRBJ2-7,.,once,CSVEERVSEQYF,TGCAGCGTTGAAGAGCGAGTATCCGAGCAGTACTTC
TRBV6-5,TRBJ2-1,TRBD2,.,CASRPTSGSLNEQFF,TGTGCCAGCAGGCCAACTAGCGGGAGTCTCAATGAGCAGTTCTTC
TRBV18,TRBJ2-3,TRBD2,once,CASSPTGTSGTDTQYF,TGTGCCAGCTCACCGACCGGGACTAGCGGTACAGATACGCAGTATTTT
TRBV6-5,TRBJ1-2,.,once,CASSEGAIFGGYTF,TGTGCCAGCAGTGAAGGGGCTATATTCGGCGGCTACACCTTC
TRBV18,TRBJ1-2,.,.,CASSPSGNTINYGYTF,TGTGCCAGCTCACCGTCAGGGAATACTATTAACTATGGCTACACCTTC
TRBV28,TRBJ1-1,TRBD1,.,CASRPGQGNTEAFF,TGTGCCAGCAGACCTGGACAGGGGAACACTGAAGCTTTCTTT
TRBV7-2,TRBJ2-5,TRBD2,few,CASSLGLAGDNPYQETQYF,TGTGCCAGCAGCTTAGGGCTAGCGGGAGATAACCCCTATCAAGAGACCCAGTACTTC
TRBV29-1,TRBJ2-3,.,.,CSVEKSGQTQYF,TGCAGCGTTGAGAAAAGTGGGCAGACGCAGTATTTT
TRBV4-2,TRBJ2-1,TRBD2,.,CASSLKTSEGSYNEQFF,TGTGCCAGCAGCCTTAAGACTAGCGAGGGTTCCTACAATGAGCAGTTCTTC
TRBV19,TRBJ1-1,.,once,CASSTPRWGMNTEAFF,TGTGCCAGTAGTACGCCCCGGTGGGGCATGAACACTGAAGCTTTCTTT
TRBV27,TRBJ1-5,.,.,CASSLSRGAAHNQPQHF,TGTGCCAGCAGTTTATCACGGGGGGCCGCCCACAATCAGCCCCAGCATTTT
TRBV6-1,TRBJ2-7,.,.,CASSDGSLYEQYF,TGTGCCAGCAGTGACGGGAGCCTCTACGAGCAGTACTTC
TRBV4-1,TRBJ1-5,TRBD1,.,CASSQADLTGQPQHF,TGCGCCAGCAGCCAAGCGGACTTGACAGGGCAGCCCCAGCATTTT
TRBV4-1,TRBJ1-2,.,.,CASSQVVRGAYGYTF,TGCGCCAGCAGCCAAGTGGTTCGGGGGGCCTATGGCTACACCTTC
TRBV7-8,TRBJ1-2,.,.,CASSTDNYGYTF,TGTGCCAGCAGCACTGATAACTATGGCTACACCTTC
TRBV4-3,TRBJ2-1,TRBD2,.,CASSPQPSGPYGEQFF,TGCGCCAGCAGCCCTCAGCCTAGCGGGCCGTACGGTGAGCAGTTCTTC
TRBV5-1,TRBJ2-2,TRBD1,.,CASSLETPGQGAGELFF,TGCGCCAGCAGCTTGGAAACTCCGGGACAGGGGGCCGGGGAGCTGTTTTTT
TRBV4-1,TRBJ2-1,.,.,CASSQEYADNEQFF,TGCGCCAGCAGCCAAGAATACGCGGACAATGAGCAGTTCTTC
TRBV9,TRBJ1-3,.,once,CASSQDAGGTGNTIYF,TGTGCCAGCAGCCAGGATGCGGGAGGCACTGGAAACACCATATATTTT
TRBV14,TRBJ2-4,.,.,CASSHGQGNIQYF,TGTGCCAGCAGCCATGGACAAGGAAACATTCAGTACTTC
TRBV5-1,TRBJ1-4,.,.,CASRWDTLNEKLFF,TGCGCCAGCAGATGGGACACCCTTAATGAAAAACTGTTTTTT
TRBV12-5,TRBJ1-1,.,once,CASGLTLRVNTEAFF,TGTGCTAGTGGTTTGACCCTCAGGGTGAACACTGAAGCTTTCTTT
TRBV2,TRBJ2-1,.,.,CASSEEIVGFSDEQFF,TGTGCCAGCAGTGAGGAGATCGTAGGTTTTTCCGATGAGCAGTTCTTC
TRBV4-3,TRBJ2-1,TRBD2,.,CASSPQPQGLAGVDEQFF,TGCGCCAGCAGCCCGCAACCCCAAGGACTAGCGGGAGTGGATGAGCAGTTCTTC
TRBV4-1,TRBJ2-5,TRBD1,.,CASSQNGGDSQETQYF,TGCGCCAGCAGCCAAAATGGTGGGGACAGCCAAGAGACCCAGTACTTC
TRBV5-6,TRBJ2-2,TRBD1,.,CASSPPTGTGAPGELFF,TGTGCCAGCAGCCCACCGACCGGGACAGGGGCCCCCGGGGAGCTGTTTTTT
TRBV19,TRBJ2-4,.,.,CASSISFGRAVLAKNIQYF,TGTGCCAGTAGTATAAGCTTCGGCAGGGCCGTACTAGCCAAAAACATTCAGTACTTC
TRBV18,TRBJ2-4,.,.,CASSPPAGLAKNIQYF,TGTGCCAGCTCACCACCGGCAGGGCTAGCCAAAAACATTCAGTACTTC
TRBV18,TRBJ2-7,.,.,CASSPPEGEGLGEQYF,TGTGCCAGCTCACCCCCGGAGGGAGAGGGCCTGGGCGAGCAGTACTTC
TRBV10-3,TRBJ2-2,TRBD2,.,CALGLADTGELFF,TGTGCCCTCGGACTAGCGGACACCGGGGAGCTGTTTTTT
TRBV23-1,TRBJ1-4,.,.,CASSHLKTGEKLFF,TGCGCCAGCAGTCATCTCAAGACAGGAGAAAAACTGTTTTTT
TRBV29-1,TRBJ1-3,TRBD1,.,CSASSGGTGNTIYF,TGCAGCGCCTCCTCAGGGGGCACCGGAAACACCATATATTTT
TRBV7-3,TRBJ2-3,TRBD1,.,CASSSTGGLITSTDTQYF,TGTGCCAGCAGCTCGACAGGGGGTTTAATCACTAGCACAGATACGCAGTATTTT
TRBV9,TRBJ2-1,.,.,CASSGEGRSSYNEQFF,TGTGCCAGCAGCGGTGAGGGCAGAAGCTCCTACAATGAGCAGTTCTTC
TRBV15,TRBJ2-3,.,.,CATSQDAGLGGDTQYF,TGTGCCACCAGTCAAGACGCGGGCCTGGGAGGAGATACGCAGTATTTT
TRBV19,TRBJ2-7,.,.,CASSLRGNSYEQYF,TGTGCCAGTAGTCTCAGGGGAAACTCCTACGAGCAGTACTTC
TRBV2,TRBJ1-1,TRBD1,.,CASRPGQGRVAFGTEAFF,TGTGCCAGCAGACCGGGACAGGGCAGGGTGGCCTTTGGCACTGAAGCTTTCTTT
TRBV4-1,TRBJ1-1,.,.,CASSQGIQRNTEAFF,TGCGCCAGCAGCCAAGGAATACAGAGGAACACTGAAGCTTTCTTT
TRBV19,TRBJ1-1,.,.,CASKSRTMNTEAFF,TGTGCCAGTAAATCTCGAACAATGAACACTGAAGCTTTCTTT
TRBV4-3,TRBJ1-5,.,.,CASSQEHHGNQPQHF,TGCGCCAGCAGCCAAGAACACCACGGCAATCAGCCCCAGCATTTT
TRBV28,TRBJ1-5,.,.,CASRITGRSNQPQHF,TGTGCCAGCAGAATTACAGGGCGTAGCAATCAGCCCCAGCATTTT
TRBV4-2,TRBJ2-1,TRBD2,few,CGTSGDNEQFF,TGTGGGACTAGCGGGGACAATGAGCAGTTCTTC
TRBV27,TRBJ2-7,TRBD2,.,CASSSGLADSYEQYF,TGTGCCAGCAGTTCAGGACTAGCGGACTCCTACGAGCAGTACTTC
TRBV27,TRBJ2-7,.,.,CASSLFGDTTYEQYF,TGTGCCAGCAGTTTATTTGGGGACACCACCTACGAGCAGTACTTC
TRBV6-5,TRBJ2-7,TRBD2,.,CASSYTGGEQYF,TGTGCCAGCAGTTACACGGGAGGCGAGCAGTACTTC
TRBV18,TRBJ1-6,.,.,CASSLDSNLNSPLHF,TGTGCCAGCTCCCTTGACAGCAACTTGAATTCACCCCTCCACTTT